This TCR beta chain was recovered during a study of identical twins. Regarding the study as a whole: Twin pairs had excess sharing that was weaker in beta out-of-frame sequences. Out-of-frame alpha sequences common to twins were enriched for low generation probability.

A remark on this clonotype: Its target is unknown.

Unique molecular identifiers were present on cDNA, and template switching added a universal primer site. Each CDR3 protein gets one entry after TCRdb re-called the 5' RACE reads with MiXCR. This sample has under 900,000 distinct CDR3 sequences, with roughly 12% found just once. Another study also made use of these data, one on yellow fever vaccine responses in identical twins.

The receptor was isolated from a woman in her late teens or twenties in good health. Sequencing was done on a sample of PBMCs.

In DNA form, the CDR3 reads TGTGCCAGCAGCCCGAAGCCCCTAGCGGCTGACAATGAGCAGTTCTTC. Translated, it gives CASSPKPLAADNEQFF. The chain links TRBV9 to TRBJ2-1, with TRBD2 matching 7 bases. V dropped 4 bases and J dropped 5; count of bases not matched to a gene: 12. The CDR3 runs to 16 residues. CDR1 is SGDLS, CDR2 YYNGEE, per germline.